This TCR beta chain came from a study of shared clonotypes between healthy human individuals. Study-level information: Each donor contributed plates that comprised three CD4 naive, three CD4 memory, two CD8 naive and one CD8 memory.

Germline-derived CDR1 and CDR2 are SGHVS and FQNEAQ. V gave up 5 bases and J gave up 6 bases, with 23 bases separating them. This CDR3 comprises 16 residues. Sequencing used immunoSEQ multiplex PCR; TCRdb keeps in-frame clones, though not all of them. The sample holds 2,500,000 or so clones, approximately 90% seen once. The rearrangement uses TRBV7-8 and TRBJ2-7; maybe TRBD2 (5 bases). Material for sequencing was naive CD4+ T cells sorted from blood. Documented subset: CD45RA+ positively selected. This TCR was sampled from a man aged 18 to 35 in good health. The CDR3 DNA follows: TGTGCCAGCAGCCCGGGTAGCGACCGCGGCTACGGCGAGCAGTACTTC. It is translated as CASSPGSDRGYGEQYF.